The rows below give T cell receptor beta chains drawn from one sample of a study of blood T cell repertoires in COVID-19. Here immunoSEQ multiplex PCR was the method, and the copy in TCRdb shows in-frame clones only, minus some. The data hold fewer than 40,000 clones, with about 88% observed a single time. Specimen: peripheral blood. All receptors derive from a woman of 80 years or more with active or convalescent COVID-19. Both conserved end residues are part of each CDR3. The D gene is left open where the match is weak. Clone size is given for some rows only: seen once, a few or many times, or a class if the clone is expanded.

>TRBD1|NA|TRBJ1-3|TRBV29-1
TGCAGCGTTGGCAAGTCTGGGACAGGGGATGGAAACACCATATATTTT
CSVGKSGTGDGNTIYF
>NA|NA|TRBJ2-3|TRBV18
TGTGCCAGCTCACCATTGGGGGCCGGCACAGATACGCAGTATTTT
CASSPLGAGTDTQYF
>NA|NA|TRBJ1-1|TRBV6-5
TGTGCCAGCAGACCCAGGGGTGCGAACACTGAAGCTTTCTTT
CASRPRGANTEAFF
>TRBD1|NA|TRBJ1-1|TRBV29-1
TGCAGCGTTAGACAGGGAGGCACTGAAGCTTTCTTT
CSVRQGGTEAFF
>TRBD2|NA|TRBJ2-2|TRBV18
TGTGCCAGCTCATTCGTTGCCCTAGCGGGGGGGCATTACACCGGGGAGCTGTTTTTT
CASSFVALAGGHYTGELFF
>TRBD1|NA|TRBJ1-4|TRBV5-1
TGCGCCAGCAGCTTGGGGGACAGGGGGTATGAAAAACTGTTTTTT
CASSLGDRGYEKLFF
>NA|once|TRBJ2-7|TRBV29-1
TGCAGCGTAACGACAGCCTCCTACGAGCAGTACTTC
CSVTTASYEQYF
>NA|NA|TRBJ2-5|TRBV23-1
TGCGCCAGCAGTCCCCGGGGATGCGGGGCCATCCAAGAGACCCAGTACTTC
CASSPRGCGAIQETQYF
>TRBD1|NA|TRBJ2-1|TRBV6-5
TGTGCCAGCAGCGACAGGGATGGCTACAATGAGCAGTTCTTC
CASSDRDGYNEQFF
>TRBD1|NA|TRBJ2-7|TRBV9
TGTGCCAGCAGCGTAGGGCCCTGGCAGGGGGCCTACGAGCAGTACTTC
CASSVGPWQGAYEQYF
>NA|NA|TRBJ1-2|TRBV19
TGTGCCAGTAGTATACTGCGTAACTATGGCTACACCTTC
CASSILRNYGYTF
>NA|NA|TRBJ2-1|TRBV19
TGTGCCAGTAGTATGGGACTCAACCTCCTTAGCTCCTACAATGAGCAGTTCTTC
CASSMGLNLLSSYNEQFF
>TRBD1|NA|TRBJ1-1|TRBV6-5
TGTGCCAGCAGTTACTCGGACAGGATTGACACTGAAGCTTTCTTT
CASSYSDRIDTEAFF
>TRBD1|once|TRBJ1-2|TRBV9
TGTGCCAGCAGCATCGCGGGACAGACGAACTATGGCTACACCTTC
CASSIAGQTNYGYTF
>NA|NA|TRBJ1-1|TRBV6-2/TRBV6-3
TGTGCCAGCAGTTATCCCTTTGAAGCTTTCTTT
CASSYPFEAFF
>TRBD1|NA|TRBJ1-2|TRBV28
TGTGCCAGCAGTTTGGGACAGGGGGCGCGGGGCTACACCTTC
CASSLGQGARGYTF
>NA|NA|TRBJ1-2|TRBV30
TGTGCCTGGGTTCCAGGGAATGGCTATGGCTACACCTTC
CAWVPGNGYGYTF
>NA|NA|TRBJ1-1|TRBV19
TGTGCCAGTAGAACCTCAGGGTTGAACACTGAAGCTTTCTTT
CASRTSGLNTEAFF
>NA|NA|TRBJ1-1|TRBV4-2
TGTGCCAGCAGCCCACCGCAGGGTTTGGGGATGAACACTGAAGCTTTCTTT
CASSPPQGLGMNTEAFF
>TRBD1|NA|TRBJ1-2|TRBV29-1
TGCAGCGTTGGAAGTCCCGGACAGGAGTATGGCTACACCTTC
CSVGSPGQEYGYTF
>TRBD1|once|TRBJ2-6|TRBV24-1
TGTGCCACCAGTGAGGGGACAGGGGGCCGTGGGGCCAACGTCCTGACTTTC
CATSEGTGGRGANVLTF
>NA|NA|TRBJ1-6|TRBV11-2
TGTGCCAGCAGCTTAGATACCGTACAAGTTTCACCCCTCCACTTT
CASSLDTVQVSPLHF
>TRBD1|NA|TRBJ2-2|TRBV7-2
TGTGCCAGCAGCTTAGCCTTCAGACAGGGGGCTCGGACCGGGGAGCTGTTTTTT
CASSLAFRQGARTGELFF
>TRBD1|NA|TRBJ2-7|TRBV6-5
TGTGCCAGCAGCCTCCCCCCGGGACAGGGGTTCGAGCAGTACTTC
CASSLPPGQGFEQYF